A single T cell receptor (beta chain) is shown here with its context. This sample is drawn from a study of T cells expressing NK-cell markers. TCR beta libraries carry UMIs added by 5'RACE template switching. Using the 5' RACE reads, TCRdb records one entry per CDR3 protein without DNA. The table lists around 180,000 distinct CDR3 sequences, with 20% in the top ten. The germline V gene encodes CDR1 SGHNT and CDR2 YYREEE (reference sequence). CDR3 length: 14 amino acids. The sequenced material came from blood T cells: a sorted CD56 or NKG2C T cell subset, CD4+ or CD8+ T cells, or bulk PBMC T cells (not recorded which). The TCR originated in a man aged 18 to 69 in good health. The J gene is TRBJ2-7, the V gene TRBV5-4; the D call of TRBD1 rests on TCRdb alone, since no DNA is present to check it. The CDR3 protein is CASSLMGGRGEQYF. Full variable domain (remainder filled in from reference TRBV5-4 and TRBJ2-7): ETGVTQSPTHLIKTRGQQVTLRCSSQSGHNTVSWYQQALGQGPQFIFQYYREEENGRGNFPPRFSGLQFPNYSSELNVNALELDDSALYLCASSLMGGRGEQYFGPGTRLTVT.